This TCR beta chain appears in the sequencing data of a study of blood T cell repertoires in COVID-19. Method: immunoSEQ multiplex PCR; TCRdb's copy keeps in-frame clones and lacks some. This table has around 40,000 clones, over 80% appearing once. The germline V gene encodes CDR1 SQVTM and CDR2 ANQGSEA. This CDR3 is 13 amino acids long. Trimming removed 1 base at V and 2 bases at J, with 7 bases between. The sequence was collected from a human donor in a cohort sampled during active COVID-19. Sequencing was carried out using peripheral blood. The chain employs TRBV29-1 and TRBJ2-3; no clear D. CDR3: CSVEGSFTDTQYF. CDR3 nucleotide sequence: TGCAGCGTTGAAGGGAGTTTCACAGATACGCAGTATTTT.